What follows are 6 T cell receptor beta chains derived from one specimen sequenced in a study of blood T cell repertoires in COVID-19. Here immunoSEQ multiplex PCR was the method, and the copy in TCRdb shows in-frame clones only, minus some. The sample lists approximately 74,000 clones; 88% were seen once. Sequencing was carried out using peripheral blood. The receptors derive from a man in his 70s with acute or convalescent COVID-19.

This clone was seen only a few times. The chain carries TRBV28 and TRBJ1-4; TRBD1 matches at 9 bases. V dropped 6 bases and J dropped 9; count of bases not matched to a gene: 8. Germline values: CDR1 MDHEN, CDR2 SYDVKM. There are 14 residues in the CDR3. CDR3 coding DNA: TGTGCCAGCAGGGCGGGGGACAGGGTTAAAAAACTGTTTTTT. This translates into CASRAGDRVKKLFF.

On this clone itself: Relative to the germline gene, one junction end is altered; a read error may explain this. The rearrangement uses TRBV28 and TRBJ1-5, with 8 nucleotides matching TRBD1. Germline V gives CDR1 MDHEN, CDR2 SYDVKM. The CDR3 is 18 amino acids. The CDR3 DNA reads TGTGCCAGCGGTTTGGTTGCAGGGGGCGCCGTCGGCAATCAGCCCCAGCATTTT. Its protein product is CASGLVAGGAVGNQPQHF.

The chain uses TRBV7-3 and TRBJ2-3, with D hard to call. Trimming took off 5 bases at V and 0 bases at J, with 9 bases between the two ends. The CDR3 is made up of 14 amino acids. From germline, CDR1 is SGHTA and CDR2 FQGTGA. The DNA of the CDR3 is TGTGCCAGCAGCCCCTCTAGGAGCACAGATACGCAGTATTTT. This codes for CASSPSRSTDTQYF.

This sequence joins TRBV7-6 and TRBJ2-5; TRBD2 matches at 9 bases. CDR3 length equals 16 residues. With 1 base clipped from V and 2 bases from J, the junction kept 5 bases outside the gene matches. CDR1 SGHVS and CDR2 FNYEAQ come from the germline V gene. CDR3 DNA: TGTGCCAGCAGCTTAGTGGTAGCGGGGGTGCAAGAGACCCAGTACTTC. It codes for CASSLVVAGVQETQYF.

The CDR3 bases are TGTGCCAGCAGCCAGGGACAGGGTATCGCCTCTGACATTCAGTACTTC. Its translation is CASSQGQGIASDIQYF. The V and J genes are TRBV5-4 and TRBJ2-4; 9 bases agree with TRBD1. CDR1 and CDR2 from the germline V gene are SGHNT and YYREEE (reference sequence). The trim removed 4 bases at V and 8 bases at J, leaving 13 bases unmatched. The CDR3 extends over 16 amino acids.

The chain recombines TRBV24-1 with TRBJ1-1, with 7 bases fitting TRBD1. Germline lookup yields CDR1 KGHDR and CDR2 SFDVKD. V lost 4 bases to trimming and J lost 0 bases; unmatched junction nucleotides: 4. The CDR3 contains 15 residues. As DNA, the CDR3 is TGTGCCACCAGTGACTCGGGACAGCTGAACACTGAAGCTTTCTTT. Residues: CATSDSGQLNTEAFF.